These T cell receptor beta chains were read from a single sample in a study of early T cells in non-severe SARS-CoV-2 infection. TCRdb ran MiXCR on the 5' RACE reads and lists one entry per CDR3 protein. The sample includes some 97,000 distinct CDR3 sequences, 8% to 13% seen only once; the top ten take roughly 4.5%. The material was whole blood, obtained at baseline. The receptor source for this set is an adult who was a healthcare worker with PCR-confirmed SARS-CoV-2 infection or an uninfected control (not recorded which). CDR3s include the opening cysteine and the closing phenylalanine or tryptophan. A D gene is named only where the DNA matches it firmly. The size field is filled for only some rows; it gives once, few, many or a size class.

few	TRBV6-2/TRBV6-3	TRBJ2-7	NA	TGTGCCAGCACCGACCCACGGGACTCCTACGAGCAGTACTTC	CASTDPRDSYEQYF
NA	TRBV10-3	TRBJ2-7	TRBD1	TGTGCCATCGAACGGGACAGATCCTACGAGCAGTACTTC	CAIERDRSYEQYF
few	TRBV5-4	TRBJ2-1	TRBD2	TGTGCCAGCAGCTATGGGGGGCTAGCGGGAGTTGATGAGCAGTTCTTC	CASSYGGLAGVDEQFF
NA	TRBV6-5	TRBJ2-7	NA	TGTGCCAGCAGAGCTGGACTCACCTACGAGCAGTACTTC	CASRAGLTYEQYF
few	TRBV20-1	TRBJ2-7	NA	TGCAGTGCCCGCGAGGGGTTCGACGAGCAGTACTTC	CSAREGFDEQYF
NA	TRBV5-5	TRBJ2-3	TRBD2	TGTGCCAGCAACCGCGTCGCGGGGGGGTCAGATACGCAGTATTTT	CASNRVAGGSDTQYF
few	TRBV7-2	TRBJ1-4	NA	TGTGCCAGCAGCTCCCCTCCGTTCGCTAATGAAAAACTGTTTTTT	CASSSPPFANEKLFF
few	TRBV5-1	TRBJ1-6	NA	TGCGCCAGCAGAGGGGGCTCCTATAATTCACCCCTCCACTTT	CASRGGSYNSPLHF
NA	TRBV28	TRBJ1-3	TRBD1	TGTGCCAGCGGACAGGGGCGAAACACCATATATTTT	CASGQGRNTIYF
many	TRBV12-3/TRBV12-4	TRBJ2-1	NA	TGTGCCAGCAGCCTTTTAGATGAGCAGTTCTTC	CASSLLDEQFF
many	TRBV4-3	TRBJ2-1	NA	TGCGCCAGCAGCCAAAGATCCCTAGCACATGAGCAGTTCTTC	CASSQRSLAHEQFF
NA	TRBV20-1	TRBJ1-1	TRBD1	TGCAGTGCTTGGGACAGGAACACTGAAGCTTTCTTT	CSAWDRNTEAFF
few	TRBV5-1	TRBJ2-5	TRBD1	TGCGCCAGCGGCACGTCGGGACAGGGTCAAGAGACCCAGTACTTC	CASGTSGQGQETQYF
many	TRBV7-2	TRBJ1-2	NA	TGTGCCAGCAGCTTAGGGGACGGGTTTAGTGGCTACACCTTC	CASSLGDGFSGYTF
NA	TRBV6-2/TRBV6-3	TRBJ1-1	NA	TGTGCCAGCAGTCTCGGAGGGGTCACTGAAGCTTTCTTT	CASSLGGVTEAFF
few	TRBV7-2	TRBJ1-2	NA	TGTGCCAGCAGCTTAGCGGCTACGGCGGGCTATGGCTACACCTTC	CASSLAATAGYGYTF
many	TRBV27	TRBJ1-1	NA	TGTGCCAGCAGTTTAGAGGGATTGTACACTGAAGCTTTCTTT	CASSLEGLYTEAFF
NA	TRBV4-1	TRBJ2-3	NA	TGCGCCAGCAGCCCCGGGCTACACGACACAGATACGCAGTATTTT	CASSPGLHDTDTQYF
NA	TRBV4-3	TRBJ2-2	NA	TGCGCCAGCAGCCTAGGAAGCACCGGGGAGCTGTTTTTT	CASSLGSTGELFF
many	TRBV7-8	TRBJ2-7	NA	TGTGCCAGCAGCTTTTGGGCCAGAAGCTACGAGCAGTACTTC	CASSFWARSYEQYF
few	TRBV5-6	TRBJ2-1	TRBD1	TGTGCCAGCAGCTTGAGGGACAGATACTACAATGAGCAGTTCTTC	CASSLRDRYYNEQFF
many	TRBV10-1	TRBJ2-7	NA	TGCGCCAGCAGTGAGTCCCAGGGAACCTACGAGCAGTACTTC	CASSESQGTYEQYF
many	TRBV7-8	TRBJ1-2	NA	TGTGCCAGCAGCTTAGCCGCGGACCCTAACTATGGCTACACCTTC	CASSLAADPNYGYTF
many	TRBV10-3	TRBJ2-2	NA	TGTGCCATCAAACCCCAGCCCAGGGGGGGAAGATATACCGGGGAGCTGTTTTTT	CAIKPQPRGGRYTGELFF
few	TRBV5-4	TRBJ2-3	TRBD2	TGTGCCAGCAGCTCAAGACTAGCGCCGGATACGCAGTATTTT	CASSSRLAPDTQYF
many	TRBV7-9	TRBJ2-7	TRBD1	TGTGCCAGCAGCTTTCAGACAGGGAACTACGAGCAGTACTTC	CASSFQTGNYEQYF
NA	TRBV12-3/TRBV12-4	TRBJ2-7	TRBD1	TGTGCCAGCAGTTTCCGGGACAGGGGCGACGAGTACTTC	CASSFRDRGDEYF
many	TRBV9	TRBJ1-4	TRBD1	TGTGCCAGCAGCGGTGGGACAGGGGCCAATGAAAAACTGTTTTTT	CASSGGTGANEKLFF
many	TRBV6-5	TRBJ2-1	NA	TGTGCCAGCAGCCCGCCAGGGGCGCAATACAATGAGCAGTTCTTC	CASSPPGAQYNEQFF
few	TRBV18	TRBJ1-2	NA	TGTGCCAGCTCACCACCGGCACCTAACTATGGCTACACCTTC	CASSPPAPNYGYTF
few	TRBV28	TRBJ2-2	TRBD1	TGTGCCAGCAAAGGAGTGTCGGGACAGGACACCGGGGAGCTGTTTTTT	CASKGVSGQDTGELFF
NA	TRBV11-2	TRBJ2-1	TRBD1	TGTGCCAGCAGCTTAGACAGGGGGCGCGACGATCTGTTCTTC	CASSLDRGRDDLFF
many	TRBV20-1	TRBJ2-4	TRBD1	TGCAGTGCTTTGGGACAGGGGGTGTTATCCAAAAACATTCAGTACTTC	CSALGQGVLSKNIQYF
few	TRBV5-1	TRBJ1-4	NA	TGCGCCAGCAGCTTGCGGGGGGAACGTAATGAAAAACTGTTTTTT	CASSLRGERNEKLFF
few	TRBV29-1	TRBJ1-2	NA	TGCAGCGTTGAAAGTCAGGCTAACTATGGCTACACCTTC	CSVESQANYGYTF
NA	TRBV7-8	TRBJ1-1	TRBD1	TGTGCCAGCAGCTTAGATCACAGGGGGAACACTGAAGCTTTCTTT	CASSLDHRGNTEAFF
NA	TRBV24-1	TRBJ2-2	NA	TGTGCCACCAGTGATGACTTGGGCACCCGGGCAGCGGTCACCGGGGAGCTGTTTTTT	CATSDDLGTRAAVTGELFF
NA	TRBV19	TRBJ2-3	TRBD1	TGTGCCAGTCCGAGACCTTGGGGGGACAGGGCGACAGATACGCAGTATTTT	CASPRPWGDRATDTQYF
many	TRBV20-1	TRBJ1-5	NA	TGCAGTGCTAGAGTTGCACAACCAGGGCTGATCCATCAGCCCCAGCATTTT	CSARVAQPGLIHQPQHF
NA	TRBV28	TRBJ2-5	TRBD1	TGTGCCAGTTTTACAGGGGGCGCGGAGACCCAGTACTTC	CASFTGGAETQYF
many	TRBV19	TRBJ2-7	NA	TGTGCCAGTAGTATCGGAGGCCCATCGAGGGGGAGCTACGAGCAGTACTTC	CASSIGGPSRGSYEQYF
few	TRBV11-2	TRBJ2-1	NA	TGTGCCAGCAGCCAACGGGAAGAGCAGTTCTTC	CASSQREEQFF
NA	TRBV10-2	TRBJ1-1	NA	TGCGCCAGCGGTGACAGTAGGGGCACTGAAGCTTTCTTT	CASGDSRGTEAFF
NA	TRBV10-2	TRBJ1-5	NA	TGCGCCACTCGTCCGGGGGCCTCCTGGGGCAATCAGCCCCAGCATTTT	CATRPGASWGNQPQHF
few	TRBV7-2	TRBJ2-3	NA	TGTGCCAGCAGCTTAGTAGCGGCCAACACAGATACGCAGTATTTT	CASSLVAANTDTQYF
NA	TRBV29-1	TRBJ2-2	NA	TGCAGCGTTCTCAGGGAGACCACCGGGGAGCTGTTTTTT	CSVLRETTGELFF
few	TRBV7-9	TRBJ2-1	NA	TGTGCCAGCAGCCACCGCTCGGGGGAACCAAACAATGAGCAGTTCTTC	CASSHRSGEPNNEQFF
NA	TRBV5-6	TRBJ2-7	NA	TGTGCCAGCAGCCTGAGAGGGGCCTACGAGCAGTACTTC	CASSLRGAYEQYF
NA	TRBV20-1	TRBJ1-3	NA	TGCAGTGCTAGTAAAGTTGGGACAACGTTGTCTGGAAACACCATATATTTT	CSASKVGTTLSGNTIYF
NA	TRBV7-3	TRBJ2-1	NA	TGTGCCAGCAGCTTAAGCTCTGGGCTAACCCAAAATGAGCAGTTCTTC	CASSLSSGLTQNEQFF
many	TRBV9	TRBJ2-4	NA	TGTGCCAGTAGTGTCGGGACCAAAAACATTCAGTACTTC	CASSVGTKNIQYF
many	TRBV29-1	TRBJ2-5	NA	TGCAGCGTTGAACGGGGGCAGACCCAGTACTTC	CSVERGQTQYF
NA	TRBV30	TRBJ1-2	TRBD1	TGTGCCTGGAGTGTAGGGCCAGGGGGGTCTGATGGCTACACCTTC	CAWSVGPGGSDGYTF
many	TRBV20-1	TRBJ2-2	TRBD2	TGCAGTGCTACAGGACTAGCGGGTTACACCGGGGAGCTGTTTTTT	CSATGLAGYTGELFF